What follows are 30 T cell receptor beta chains derived from one specimen sequenced in a study of beta chain features in type 1 diabetes. Regarding the study as a whole: In all four CD4+ subsets, TCRB CDR3 length was significantly, moderately reduced in type 1 diabetes.

Their target antigens are unknown. Expressed TCRB transcripts were sequenced, since all the RNA that had been isolated was reverse transcribed. Measured with immunoSEQ multiplex PCR; TCRdb has only the in-frame clones, and not every one. The sample carries 95,000 to 150,000 clones, around 17% recorded once. The sequenced sample was central memory CD4+ T cells from blood. These receptors all come from a man aged 30 to 39 with type 1 diabetes.

This chain joins TRBV7-2 and TRBJ2-1; the match to TRBD2 covers 12 bases. This CDR3 comprises 18 residues. Germline trimming cut 2 bases from V and 5 bases from J; bases unmatched to any gene: 10. Germline loops: CDR1 SGHTA, CDR2 FQGNSA. The CDR3, as DNA: TGTGCCAGCAGCTTACCGTACAGACTAGCGGGGGTCCACAATGAGCAGTTCTTC. Translating gives CASSLPYRLAGVHNEQFF.

The chain employs TRBV14 and TRBJ2-7; the D gene is possibly TRBD2 (5 bases). The germline V gene has CDR1 SGHDN and CDR2 FVKESK. The V end lost 1 base, the J end lost 7 bases, and 11 bases lay between the germline ends. This CDR3 is built from 13 residues. Here the CDR3 DNA reads TGTGCCAGCAGCCAAGTCCATAGAGGGGAGCAGTACTTC. The encoded protein is CASSQVHRGEQYF. The full variable domain, rest sourced from reference TRBV14 and TRBJ2-7, is EAGVTQFPSHSVIEKGQTVTLRCDPISGHDNLYWYRRVMGKEIKFLLHFVKESKQDESGMPNNRFLAERTGGTYSTLKVQPAELEDSGVYFCASSQVHRGEQYFGPGTRLTVT.

This clone was recorded many times. The chain employs TRBV5-6 and TRBJ1-2; D unclear. Germline V gene sequence: CDR1 SGHDT, CDR2 YYEEEE. The CDR3 covers 14 residues. V shed 4 bases and J shed 8 bases, with 18 bases lying between them. In DNA, the CDR3 is TGTGCCAGCAGCAAACGCACAGTATCAGGAGGCTACACCTTC. It specifies CASSKRTVSGGYTF.

The chain employs TRBV7-2 and TRBJ2-3; 8 nucleotides match TRBD1. J gave up 4 bases and V 5 bases, and 8 bases lay outside the gene matches. The CDR3 loop spans 15 amino acids. Germline V lookup: CDR1 SGHTA, CDR2 FQGNSA. CDR3 sequence (DNA): TGTGCCAGCAGCCTGCAGGGGGCGCCGGCAGATACGCAGTATTTT. Translation gives CASSLQGAPADTQYF.

V and J are TRBV11-3 and TRBJ2-2, with D possibly matching TRBD1 (7 bases). Germline CDR1 SGHNT, CDR2 YENEEA. Trimming took 3 bases from V and 2 from J, leaving 13 bases between them. CDR3 length: 16 amino acids. CDR3 protein: CASSLGRTGNTGELFF. The CDR3 nucleotides read TGTGCCAGCAGCTTGGGGAGGACAGGCAACACCGGGGAGCTGTTTTTT.

A few counts support this clone. The rearrangement joins TRBV11-1 to TRBJ2-5; D gene unclear. Deletions cut 5 bases from V and 1 base from J, with 8 bases between. Germline CDR1 and CDR2: SGHAT and FQDESV (reference sequence). This CDR3 region has 13 residues. CDR3 protein: CASSLLLQETQYF. CDR3 DNA: TGTGCCAGCAGCCTTCTCCTCCAAGAGACCCAGTACTTC.

This clone was picked up a small number of times. The rearrangement links TRBV9 to TRBJ2-3; D is perhaps TRBD2 (7 bases). The length of the CDR3 is 14 residues. The ends were cut back, 3 bases at V and 3 bases at J, with 11 bases in the middle. CDR1 SGDLS and CDR2 YYNGEE come from the germline V gene. CDR3 in amino acids: CASSGGGGTDTQYF. The CDR3 region has the DNA TGTGCCAGCAGCGGCGGGGGCGGAACAGATACGCAGTATTTT.

The table lists this clone with a few counts. The chain carries TRBV23-1 and TRBJ2-3, with 7 bases matching TRBD2. TRBV23-1 counts as an open reading frame of uncertain function. The CDR3 is made up of 16 amino acids. Trimming took 0 bases from V and 6 from J; bases not matched to a gene: 9. The DNA for the CDR3 is TGCGCCAGCAGTCAATCGCCTCGGCGGGGGAAGGATACGCAGTATTTT. Translating it yields CASSQSPRRGKDTQYF.

CDR3 DNA: TGTGCCAGCAGCGTAGAGTCGAGCTACACCTTC. Protein sequence: CASSVESSYTF. V is TRBV9 and J is TRBJ1-2; D unclear. With 0 bases removed from V and 9 bases from J, the gap between germline ends came to 6 bases. Germline lookup yields CDR1 SGDLS and CDR2 YYNGEE. The CDR3 runs 11 residues.

This clone appeared a few times. CDR3 DNA sequence: TGTGCCAGCAGCTCCCTGGGGGGACAGGGGAACGAGCAGTACTTC. It translates to CASSSLGGQGNEQYF. The V call is TRBV13, the J call TRBJ2-7, with TRBD1 identical over 10 bases. The CDR3 totals 15 residues. Germline trimming cut 4 bases from V and 5 bases from J; bases unmatched to any gene: 8. CDR1 PRHDT and CDR2 FYEKMQ come from the germline V gene (reference sequence).

This clone has a handful of counts. The rearrangement links TRBV5-1 to TRBJ2-7; 8 bases line up with TRBD2. CDR1 and CDR2 from the germline V gene are SGHRS and YFSETQ. The V gene end was trimmed by 7 bases and the J gene end by 3 bases; junction bases not matched to a gene: 15. The CDR3 spans 16 residues. The CDR3 nucleotides read TGCGCCAGCGGGATGAACAGCGGGGGCCCATTCTACGAGCAGTACTTC. Amino acid sequence: CASGMNSGGPFYEQYF. Complete variable domain (other parts from reference TRBV5-1 and TRBJ2-7): KAGVTQTPRYLIKTRGQQVTLSCSPISGHRSVSWYQQTPGQGLQFLFEYFSETQRNKGNFPGRFSGRQFSNSRSEMNVSTLELGDSALYLCASGMNSGGPFYEQYFGPGTRLTVT.

This clone was counted between two and nine times. This chain links TRBV7-7 with TRBJ2-3; D is uncertain. Germline CDR1 is SSHAT and CDR2 is FNYEAQ (reference sequence). CDR3 length: 12 residues. The V end lost 5 bases, the J end lost 5 bases, and 8 bases lay between the germline ends. CDR3 sequence: CASSLSGDTQYF. CDR3 bases: TGTGCCAGCAGCCTGTCGGGAGATACGCAGTATTTT.

This clone has a handful of counts. The J gene is TRBJ2-4, the V gene TRBV19; TRBD2 agrees at 8 bases. Germline V gene sequence: CDR1 LNHDA, CDR2 SQIVND (reference sequence). CDR3 size: 15 residues. V shed 7 bases, J shed 7 bases, and the junction held 12 bases outside the gene matches. CDR3 bases: TGTGCCAGTACCGTGTCTGGCGCGGGGGGCAACATTCAGTACTTC. This translates into CASTVSGAGGNIQYF.

The rearrangement uses TRBV19 and TRBJ2-1; D might be TRBD2 (5 bases). The ends were cut back, 7 bases at V and 0 bases at J, with 10 bases in the middle. CDR3 size: 14 residues. In germline, CDR1 is LNHDA, CDR2 SQIVND (reference sequence). DNA for the CDR3: TGTGCCAGTACCCTCGCGGGCTCCTACAATGAGCAGTTCTTC. Translating gives CASTLAGSYNEQFF. Complete variable domain (other parts from reference TRBV19 and TRBJ2-1): DGGITQSPKYLFRKEGQNVTLSCEQNLNHDAMYWYRQDPGQGLRLIYYSQIVNDFQKGDIAEGYSVSREKKESFPLTVTSAQKNPTAFYLCASTLAGSYNEQFFGPGTRLTVL.

The CDR3 DNA follows: TGTGCCAGCAGCCAAGACCGAACAGGGGAACAAGAGACCCAGTACTTC. It specifies CASSQDRTGEQETQYF. The chain combines TRBV4-2 with TRBJ2-5; 7 bases are shared with TRBD1. With 0 bases clipped from V and 2 bases from J, the junction kept 6 bases outside the gene matches. The CDR3 is 16 amino acids. Germline CDR1 LGHNA, CDR2 YNFKEQ.

The table lists this clone with a few counts. The V and J genes are TRBV5-6 and TRBJ2-2; D is unresolved. V was clipped by 0 bases and J by 1 base, with 10 bases between them. CDR1 and CDR2 (germline): SGHDT, YYEEEE. The CDR3 has 16 amino acids. CDR3 sequence (DNA): TGTGCCAGCAGCTTGGCCGGTAGGGAGAACACCGGGGAGCTGTTTTTT. This gives the protein CASSLAGRENTGELFF. The full variable domain, rest sourced from reference TRBV5-6 and TRBJ2-2, is DAGVTQSPTHLIKTRGQQVTLRCSPKSGHDTVSWYQQALGQGPQFIFQYYEEEERQRGNFPDRFSGHQFPNYSSELNVNALLLGDSALYLCASSLAGRENTGELFFGEGSRLTVL.

The rearrangement uses TRBV7-2 and TRBJ2-1; the match to TRBD2 covers 8 bases. CDR1 and CDR2 (germline): SGHTA, FQGNSA. CDR3 length equals 16 residues. Unmatched junction bases numbered 4, after V lost 2 bases and J lost 1 base. The CDR3 sequence: CASSLYPGGSYNEQFF. The CDR3 DNA reads as TGTGCCAGCAGCTTATACCCGGGGGGGTCCTACAATGAGCAGTTCTTC. The variable domain in full, completed from reference TRBV7-2 and TRBJ2-1, reads GAGVSQSPSNKVTEKGKDVELRCDPISGHTALYWYRQSLGQGLEFLIYFQGNSAPDKSGLPSDRFSAERTGGSVSTLTIQRTQQEDSAVYLCASSLYPGGSYNEQFFGPGTRLTVL.

By share of the sample, this clone is medium-sized. The chain combines TRBV5-1 with TRBJ2-3; TRBD2 matches 12 bases. The germline V gene encodes CDR1 SGHRS and CDR2 YFSETQ. CDR3 length equals 14 residues. Germline trimming cut 8 bases from V and 1 base from J; bases unmatched to any gene: 2. The CDR3 DNA reads as TGCGCCAGTCGGACTAGCGGGGGCACAGATACGCAGTATTTT. Amino acids: CASRTSGGTDTQYF.

The chain has TRBV4-3 and TRBJ2-6; D remains ambiguous. Germline loops: CDR1 LGHNA, CDR2 YSLEER. The CDR3 covers 15 residues. The V gene lost 0 bases and the J gene lost 4 bases, with 7 bases spanning the gap. The DNA of the CDR3 is TGCGCCAGCAGCCAAGAGTTGAGAGGGGCCAACGTCCTGACTTTC. Its protein product is CASSQELRGANVLTF.

This clone was counted many times. The genes are TRBV7-8 and TRBJ2-1; weak D call: TRBD1 (6 bases). This CDR3 has 13 amino acids. Germline CDR1 is SGHVS and CDR2 is FQNEAQ. The V end was cut by 2 bases, the J end by 6 bases, with 8 bases between. The CDR3 loop is CASSLTGSNEQFF. The CDR3, as DNA: TGTGCCAGCAGCTTAACAGGGTCCAATGAGCAGTTCTTC. The full variable domain, completed using reference TRBV7-8 and TRBJ2-1, is GAGVSQSPRYKVAKRGQDVALRCDPISGHVSLFWYQQALGQGPEFLTYFQNEAQLDKSGLPSDRFFAERPEGSVSTLKIQRTQQEDSAVYLCASSLTGSNEQFFGPGTRLTVL.

This chain connects TRBV19 to TRBJ1-6; possible D gene TRBD1, 5 bases. The CDR3 has 16 residues. CDR1 and CDR2 from the germline V gene are LNHDA and SQIVND (reference sequence). V gave up 6 bases and J gave up 4 bases, with 16 bases separating them. The CDR3, as DNA: TGTGCCAGTAGGAGCCAGGGAATGGGTTATAATTCACCCCTCCACTTT. It is translated as CASRSQGMGYNSPLHF.

This clone was counted a few times. V and J are TRBV21-1 and TRBJ2-1; the table's D call, TRBD2, has no DNA check behind it. TRBV21-1 is a pseudogene locus. The CDR3 has 16 amino acids. The CDR3 loop is CASSKAPRMPYNEQFF. CDR3 in DNA: TGTGCCAGCAGCAAAGCGCCGCGGATGCCCTACAATGAGCAGTTCTTC.

V gene TRBV6-5 combines with J gene TRBJ1-2, with D possibly matching TRBD1 (6 bases). The V end lost 2 bases, the J end lost 5 bases, and 9 bases lay between the germline ends. Germline V CDR1 and CDR2: MNHEY, SVGAGI. This CDR3 has 13 amino acids. The CDR3 spells CASSYEGTYGYTF. The CDR3 nucleotides read TGTGCCAGCAGTTACGAGGGGACATATGGCTACACCTTC.

This chain links TRBV9 with TRBJ2-3; D is unclear. The CDR3 runs to 16 residues. The germline CDR1 and CDR2 sequences are SGDLS and YYNGEE. V was shortened by 4 bases and J by 1 base, with 16 bases between the two germline ends. CDR3 DNA sequence: TGTGCCAGCAGCTTTTTCTCTACACTGGGCACAGATACGCAGTATTTT. Residues: CASSFFSTLGTDTQYF.

Only a few counts were recorded for this clone. The chain couples TRBV15 to TRBJ2-7; D not resolved. Germline V gives CDR1 LNHNV, CDR2 YYDKDF (reference sequence). Trimming stripped 5 bases from V and 1 base from J, with 9 bases between. There are 13 residues in the CDR3. This CDR3 reads CATSVPSSYEQYF. CDR3 nucleotides: TGTGCCACCAGCGTGCCATCGTCCTACGAGCAGTACTTC.

V is TRBV25-1 and J is TRBJ2-7, with no clear D. This CDR3 has 15 residues. V lost 6 bases to trimming and J lost 2 bases, with 17 bases between them. CDR1 is MGHDK, CDR2 SYGVNS, per germline. The CDR3 reads CASSAASGPAYEQYF. The DNA of the CDR3 is TGTGCCAGCAGCGCTGCGTCAGGTCCGGCCTACGAGCAGTACTTC.

This clone was counted a few times. V usage is TRBV25-1 and J usage is TRBJ2-1; D is possibly TRBD1 or TRBD2 (5 bases each). This CDR3 contains 12 residues. Germline V gene data show CDR1 as MGHDK and CDR2 as SYGVNS. V was pared by 3 bases and J by 8 bases, with 8 bases between. The CDR3 sequence is CASSDRGYEQFF. Written as DNA, the CDR3 is TGTGCCAGCAGTGACCGGGGCTATGAGCAGTTCTTC. The full variable domain, in which reference TRBV25-1 and TRBJ2-1 provide the parts outside the CDR3, is EADIYQTPRYLVIGTGKKITLECSQTMGHDKMYWYQQDPGMELHLIHYSYGVNSTEKGDLSSESTVSRIRTEHFPLTLESARPSHTSQYLCASSDRGYEQFFGPGTRLTVL.

The chain has TRBV29-1 and TRBJ2-2, with D uncertain. The CDR3 has 12 amino acids. Looked up from germline, CDR1 is SQVTM and CDR2 is ANQGSEA. The CDR3, as DNA: TGCAGTGCCGACCTAAACACCGGGGAGCTGTTTTTT. Its protein product is CSADLNTGELFF.

The V gene is TRBV4-3, the J gene TRBJ1-1, with 7 bases matching TRBD1. CDR3 length equals 14 residues. V shed 0 bases, J shed 8 bases, and the junction held 6 bases outside the gene matches. CDR1 and CDR2 (germline): LGHNA, YSLEER. The CDR3 DNA reads as TGCGCCAGCAGCCAAGATCGACAGGGAGGAGAAGCTTTCTTT. Residues: CASSQDRQGGEAFF.

In this sample, this clone turned up a few times. The chain links TRBV7-9 to TRBJ2-3, with D tentatively TRBD2 (5 bases). Germline V gives CDR1 SEHNR, CDR2 FQNEAQ (reference sequence). V was clipped by 10 bases and J by 3 bases, with 20 bases between them. There are 15 residues in the CDR3. Written as DNA, the CDR3 is TGTGCCACTACCCGGAGGCGGGTTGAAACAGATACGCAGTATTTT. This translates into CATTRRRVETDTQYF.